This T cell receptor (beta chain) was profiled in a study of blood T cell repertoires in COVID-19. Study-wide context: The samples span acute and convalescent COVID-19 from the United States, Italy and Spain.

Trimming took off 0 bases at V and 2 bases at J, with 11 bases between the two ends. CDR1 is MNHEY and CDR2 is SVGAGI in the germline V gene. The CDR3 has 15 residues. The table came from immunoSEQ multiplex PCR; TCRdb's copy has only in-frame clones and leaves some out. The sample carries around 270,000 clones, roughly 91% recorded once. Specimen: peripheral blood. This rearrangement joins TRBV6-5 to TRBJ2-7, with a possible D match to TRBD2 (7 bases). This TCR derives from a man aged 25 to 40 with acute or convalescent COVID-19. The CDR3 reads CASSYSRGGPYEQYF. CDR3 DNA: TGTGCCAGCAGTTACTCGAGGGGGGGCCCCTACGAGCAGTACTTC.